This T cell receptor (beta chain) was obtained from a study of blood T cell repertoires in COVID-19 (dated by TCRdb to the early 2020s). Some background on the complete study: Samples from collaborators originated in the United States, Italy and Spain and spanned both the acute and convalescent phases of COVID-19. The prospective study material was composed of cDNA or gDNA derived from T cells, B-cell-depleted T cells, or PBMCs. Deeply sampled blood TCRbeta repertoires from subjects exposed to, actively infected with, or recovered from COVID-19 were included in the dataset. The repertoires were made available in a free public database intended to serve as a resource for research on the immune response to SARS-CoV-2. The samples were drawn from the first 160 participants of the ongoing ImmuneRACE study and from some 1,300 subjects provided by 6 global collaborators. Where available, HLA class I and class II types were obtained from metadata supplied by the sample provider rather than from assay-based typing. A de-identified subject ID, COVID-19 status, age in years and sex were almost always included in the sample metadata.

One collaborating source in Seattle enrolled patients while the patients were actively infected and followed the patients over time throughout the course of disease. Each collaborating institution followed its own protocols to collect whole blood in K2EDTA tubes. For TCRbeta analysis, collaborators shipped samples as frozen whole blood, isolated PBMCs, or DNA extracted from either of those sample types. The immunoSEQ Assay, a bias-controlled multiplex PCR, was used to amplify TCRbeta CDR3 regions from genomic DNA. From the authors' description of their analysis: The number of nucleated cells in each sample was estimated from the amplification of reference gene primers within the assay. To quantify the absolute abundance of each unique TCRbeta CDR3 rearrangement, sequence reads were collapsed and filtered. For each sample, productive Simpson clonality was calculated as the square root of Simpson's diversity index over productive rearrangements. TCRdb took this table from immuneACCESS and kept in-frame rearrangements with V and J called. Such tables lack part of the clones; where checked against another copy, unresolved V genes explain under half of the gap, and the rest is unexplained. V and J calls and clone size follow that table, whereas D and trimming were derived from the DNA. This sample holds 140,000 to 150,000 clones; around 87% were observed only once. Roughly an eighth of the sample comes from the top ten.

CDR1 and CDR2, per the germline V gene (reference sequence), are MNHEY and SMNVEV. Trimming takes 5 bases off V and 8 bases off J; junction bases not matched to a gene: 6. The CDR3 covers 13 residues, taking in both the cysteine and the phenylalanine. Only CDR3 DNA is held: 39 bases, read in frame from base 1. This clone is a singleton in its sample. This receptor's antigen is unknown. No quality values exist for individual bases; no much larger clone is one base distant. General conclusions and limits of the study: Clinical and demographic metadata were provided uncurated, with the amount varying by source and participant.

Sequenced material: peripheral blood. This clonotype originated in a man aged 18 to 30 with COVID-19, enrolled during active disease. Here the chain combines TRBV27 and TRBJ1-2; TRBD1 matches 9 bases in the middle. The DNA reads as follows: TGTGCCAGCAGTATCACAGGGGGCGAGGGCTACACCTTC. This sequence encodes CASSITGGEGYTF.